The rows below give T cell receptor beta chains drawn from one sample of a study of response to subunit inactivated influenza vaccine. TCRdb reanalysed the RT-PCR reads using MiXCR and keeps one entry per CDR3 protein. The sample records 700,000 to 900,000 distinct CDR3 sequences, 21% being singletons. The sequences come from PBMCs from blood, collected around 5 days after vaccination. All receptors come from a man aged 45-60 years who received an inactivated influenza vaccine. The CDR3 runs from the conserved cysteine through the conserved F or W. Each record gives: V gene, D gene, clone size, J gene, CDR3 protein, CDR3 DNA. A D gene is named only where the DNA matches it firmly. Clone sizes are given selectively: once, few, many, or a class where the clone is expanded.

TRBV5-1	TRBD1	NA	TRBJ2-2	CASSSTPGQYTGELFF	TGCGCCAGCAGCTCAACCCCGGGACAGTACACCGGGGAGCTGTTTTTT
TRBV6-2/TRBV6-3	NA	few	TRBJ2-1	CASIPPGLVSYNEQFF	TGTGCCAGCATCCCTCCGGGACTTGTGTCCTACAATGAGCAGTTCTTC
TRBV20-1	NA	NA	TRBJ2-5	CSAVGLSQETQYF	TGCAGTGCCGTGGGCCTTTCCCAAGAGACCCAGTACTTC
TRBV7-2	NA	few	TRBJ2-5	CASSLVGGLTQYF	TGTGCCAGCAGCTTAGTCGGTGGGCTGACCCAGTACTTC
TRBV28	TRBD2	few	TRBJ2-5	CASSLPSSGGWETQYF	TGTGCCAGCAGTTTACCCTCCTCGGGGGGTTGGGAGACCCAGTACTTC
TRBV6-5	NA	few	TRBJ2-7	CASSSPRSSYEQYF	TGTGCCAGCAGTTCTCCCAGGAGCTCCTACGAGCAGTACTTC
TRBV10-3	TRBD1	few	TRBJ2-3	CAITDRGGDTQYF	TGTGCCATCACGGACAGGGGTGGGGATACGCAGTATTTT
TRBV7-7	NA	NA	TRBJ2-5	CASSLRDGFGETQYF	TGTGCTAGCAGCCTACGGGACGGATTTGGAGAGACCCAGTACTTC
TRBV27	NA	once	TRBJ2-6	CASMEGAGANVLTF	TGTGCCAGCATGGAGGGGGCTGGGGCCAACGTCCTGACTTTC
TRBV4-3	NA	few	TRBJ1-3	CASSQDFLSSGNTIYF	TGCGCCAGCAGCCAAGACTTTTTGAGCTCTGGAAACACCATATATTTT
TRBV4-2	NA	NA	TRBJ2-6	CASSQDIGVGANVLTF	TGTGCCAGCAGCCAAGATATAGGAGTTGGGGCCAACGTCCTGACTTTC
TRBV7-9	NA	few	TRBJ1-1	CASRVPGDAEAFF	TGTGCCAGCAGAGTTCCGGGGGACGCTGAAGCTTTCTTT
TRBV20-1	NA	NA	TRBJ1-1	CSATHPRDLNTEAFF	TGCAGTGCTACACACCCCAGGGACTTGAACACTGAAGCTTTCTTT
TRBV29-1	TRBD2	few	TRBJ2-5	CSVDPLGTSGRETQYF	TGCAGCGTTGACCCCCTAGGAACTAGCGGGAGAGAGACCCAGTACTTC
TRBV6-1	NA	few	TRBJ2-2	CASTLPGSGPTGELFF	TGTGCCAGCACCCTCCCCGGATCAGGGCCCACCGGGGAGCTGTTTTTT
TRBV20-1	TRBD2	NA	TRBJ2-7	CSAGTSGRRSSYEQYF	TGCAGTGCTGGGACTAGCGGGAGGCGCAGCTCCTACGAGCAGTACTTC
TRBV5-1	NA	few	TRBJ1-2	CASSIGGKSINYGYTF	TGCGCCAGCAGCATAGGAGGGAAGTCCATCAACTATGGCTACACCTTC
TRBV12-3/TRBV12-4	NA	NA	TRBJ2-2	CASSNYRGELFF	TGTGCCAGCAGTAACTACAGGGGGGAGCTGTTTTTT
TRBV18	TRBD2	few	TRBJ2-7	CASSPGLRRTYEQYF	TGTGCCAGCTCACCGGGACTACGAAGGACCTACGAGCAGTACTTC
TRBV5-1	NA	NA	TRBJ1-3	CASSFSGAASGNTIYF	TGCGCCAGCAGCTTCTCCGGGGCCGCCTCTGGAAACACCATATATTTT
TRBV10-3	TRBD2	few	TRBJ2-3	CAISDPRRLAGDTDTQYF	TGTGCCATCAGTGACCCAAGAAGACTAGCGGGAGACACAGATACGCAGTATTTT
TRBV29-1	NA	few	TRBJ1-2	CSVKGTEYGYTF	TGCAGCGTCAAAGGGACTGAGTATGGCTACACCTTC
TRBV28	NA	NA	TRBJ2-7	CASGTFYEQYF	TGTGCCAGTGGGACTTTCTACGAGCAGTACTTC
TRBV7-2	TRBD1	few	TRBJ2-3	CASSLDRQGLTQYF	TGTGCCAGCAGCTTAGACAGACAGGGGCTTACGCAGTATTTT
TRBV28	TRBD2	NA	TRBJ2-1	CASTLSGIYNEQFF	TGTGCCAGCACCCTAAGCGGGATCTACAATGAGCAGTTCTTC
TRBV18	NA	NA	TRBJ2-4	CASSPPEGLAKNIQYF	TGTGCCAGCTCACCACCGGAGGGCTTAGCCAAAAACATTCAGTACTTC
TRBV24-1	NA	NA	TRBJ2-7	CATSDSRLGRQYF	TGTGCCACCAGTGATTCTCGGCTGGGGCGGCAGTACTTC
TRBV20-1	NA	few	TRBJ1-2	CSAQGEGNYGYTF	TGCAGTGCTCAGGGTGAGGGTAACTATGGCTACACCTTC
TRBV20-1	NA	few	TRBJ1-1	CSARLGGGITEAFF	TGCAGTGCTAGGTTGGGGGGCGGGATCACTGAAGCTTTCTTT
TRBV4-2	NA	NA	TRBJ2-3	CASSPSHGRDTQYF	TGTGCCAGCAGCCCCAGTCACGGGCGGGATACGCAGTATTTT
TRBV7-7	NA	few	TRBJ1-2	CASSPLRGANYGYTF	TGTGCTAGCAGCCCTTTAAGAGGGGCTAACTATGGCTACACCTTC
TRBV18	NA	NA	TRBJ2-1	CASSPASNEQFF	TGTGCCAGCTCACCCGCTAGCAATGAGCAGTTCTTC
TRBV20-1	TRBD1	many	TRBJ2-3	CSYRGRDTQYF	TGCAGTTACAGGGGGAGGGATACGCAGTATTTT
TRBV7-9	NA	NA	TRBJ2-1	CASSYPNGNEQFF	TGTGCCAGCAGCTACCCCAACGGGAATGAGCAGTTCTTC
TRBV29-1	NA	NA	TRBJ1-5	CSVGYDSNQPQHF	TGCAGCGTTGGGTATGATAGCAATCAGCCCCAGCATTTT
TRBV5-1	NA	NA	TRBJ2-2	CASSLGTWGSGELFF	TGCGCCAGCAGCCTGGGGACCTGGGGGTCCGGGGAGCTGTTTTTT
TRBV5-8	NA	NA	TRBJ2-7	CASSLGGNCEQYF	TGTGCCAGCAGCTTGGGTGGGAACTGCGAGCAGTACTTC
TRBV7-2	TRBD1	few	TRBJ2-7	CASSVGQASYEQYF	TGTGCCAGCAGCGTGGGACAGGCCTCCTACGAGCAGTACTTC
TRBV7-2	NA	many	TRBJ2-7	CASSPTGATYEQYF	TGTGCCAGCAGCCCGACGGGGGCGACCTACGAGCAGTACTTC
TRBV7-9	NA	NA	TRBJ2-2	CASSLDGSIPGELFF	TGTGCCAGCAGCTTAGATGGCTCAATCCCCGGGGAGCTGTTTTTT
TRBV20-1	TRBD1	few	TRBJ1-5	CSAHDRDSNQPQHF	TGCAGTGCGCATGACAGGGATAGCAATCAGCCCCAGCATTTT
TRBV9	TRBD1	NA	TRBJ2-7	CASSEDRGQGEQYF	TGTGCCAGCAGCGAGGACAGGGGGCAGGGCGAGCAGTACTTC
TRBV18	TRBD1	NA	TRBJ2-7	CASSPQGQGTYEQYF	TGTGCCAGCTCACCGCAGGGACAGGGGACCTACGAGCAGTACTTC
TRBV7-8	TRBD1	few	TRBJ1-1	CASRKGQYTEAFF	TGTGCCAGCAGAAAGGGACAGTACACTGAAGCTTTCTTT
TRBV9	NA	NA	TRBJ2-1	CASSETTSSYNEQFF	TGTGCCAGCAGCGAAACTACCAGCTCCTACAATGAGCAGTTCTTC
TRBV6-1	NA	few	TRBJ2-7	CASSEETDCF	TGTGCCAGCAGTGAAGAGACAGATTGCTTC
TRBV7-2	TRBD1	few	TRBJ1-4	CASSSPGQGIEKLFF	TGTGCCAGCAGCTCTCCGGGACAGGGGATTGAAAAACTGTTTTTT
TRBV5-1	TRBD1	few	TRBJ1-2	CASSTGQGAPGYTF	TGCGCCAGCAGCACGGGACAGGGGGCGCCTGGCTACACCTTC
TRBV11-2	TRBD1	NA	TRBJ2-2	CASSPRQGGAGELFF	TGTGCCAGCAGCCCTCGACAGGGTGGGGCCGGGGAGCTGTTTTTT
TRBV20-1	TRBD2	many	TRBJ2-5	CSAISGGADETQYF	TGCAGTGCTATTAGCGGGGGGGCTGATGAGACCCAGTACTTC
TRBV28	NA	few	TRBJ2-1	CASSQSLAFDEQFF	TGTGCCAGCAGCCAATCCCTAGCGTTCGATGAGCAGTTCTTC
TRBV25-1	NA	NA	TRBJ2-7	CASRQVNSYEQYF	TGTGCCAGCAGACAAGTTAATTCCTACGAGCAGTACTTC
TRBV6-1	TRBD2	NA	TRBJ2-1	CATRRIAGAYNEQFF	TGTGCCACCAGACGAATAGCGGGAGCCTACAATGAGCAGTTCTTC
TRBV4-2	NA	few	TRBJ2-1	CASSQGLARSDEQFF	TGTGCCAGCAGCCAAGGGCTAGCCCGGTCGGATGAGCAGTTCTTC
TRBV2	TRBD2	NA	TRBJ2-5	CASSGTGTSGGRPETQYF	TGTGCCAGCAGTGGAACCGGGACTAGCGGGGGACGACCAGAGACCCAGTACTTC
TRBV20-1	TRBD2	few	TRBJ2-5	CSASHGGFSETQYF	TGCAGTGCTAGTCACGGGGGGTTCTCTGAGACCCAGTACTTC
TRBV29-1	NA	NA	TRBJ1-1	CSVVVTNTEAFF	TGCAGCGTTGTTGTTACAAACACTGAAGCTTTCTTT
TRBV29-1	NA	NA	TRBJ2-5	CSVEESRETQYF	TGCAGCGTTGAAGAATCCCGAGAGACCCAGTACTTC